A single sample is the source of the 12 T cell receptor beta chains below, sequenced in a study of OX40 agonist ivuxolimab in advanced cancers. Measured with immunoSEQ multiplex PCR; TCRdb has only the in-frame clones, and not every one. This table holds tens of thousands of clones, over 70% found once. The input for sequencing was CD4+ or CD8+ T cells sorted from blood, taken in a trial of the OX40 agonist ivuxolimab. The receptors here all came from an adult with an advanced solid tumor such as melanoma, head and neck, liver or kidney cancer.

The CDR3 sequence: CSAASSGANVLTF. The CDR3 nucleotides read TGCAGCGCGGCGTCCTCTGGGGCCAACGTCCTGACTTTC. V and J are TRBV29-1 and TRBJ2-6; D remains unclear. Germline lookup yields CDR1 SQVTM and CDR2 ANQGSEA. The CDR3 sequence is 13 residues long. V dropped 7 bases and J dropped 0 bases, with 7 bases sitting between them. Complete variable domain (other parts from reference TRBV29-1 and TRBJ2-6): SAVISQKPSRDICQRGTSLTIQCQVDSQVTMMFWYRQQPGQSLTLIATANQGSEATYESGFVIDKFPISRPNLTFSTLTVSNMSPEDSSIYLCSAASSGANVLTFGAGSRLTVL.

This chain links TRBV5-4 with TRBJ2-5, with 7 bases identical to TRBD1. There are 15 residues in the CDR3. The germline CDR1 and CDR2 sequences are SGHNT and YYREEE (reference sequence). Trimming removed 0 bases from V and 2 bases from J; junction bases left unmatched: 4. CDR3 residues: CASSLALGQQETQYF. The CDR3 nucleotides are TGTGCCAGCAGCTTGGCCTTGGGACAGCAAGAGACCCAGTACTTC.

This clone has more than one count but fewer than ten. V and J are TRBV7-9 and TRBJ1-1; 8 bases agree with TRBD1. The V segment lost 5 bases and the J segment 4 bases; nucleotides outside the gene matches: 9. Germline-derived CDR1 and CDR2 are SEHNR and FQNEAQ (reference sequence). This CDR3 has 15 residues. CDR3 region: CASSLFGTGGTEAFF. The CDR3 coding sequence is TGTGCCAGCAGCCTTTTCGGGACAGGCGGCACTGAAGCTTTCTTT.

The chain couples TRBV28 to TRBJ2-5; the match to TRBD1 covers 7 bases. Unmatched junction bases numbered 6, after V lost 4 bases and J lost 4 bases. This CDR3 has 14 residues. In germline, CDR1 is MDHEN, CDR2 SYDVKM. The CDR3 DNA follows: TGTGCCAGCAGTTCGACAGGGTCGGGAGAGACCCAGTACTTC. Translation: CASSSTGSGETQYF.

The chain recombines TRBV7-2 with TRBJ1-1; a possible D gene is TRBD1 (5 bases). Germline V gene data show CDR1 as SGHTA and CDR2 as FQGNSA. This CDR3 is 13 amino acids long. The V gene lost 3 bases and the J gene lost 4 bases, with 9 bases spanning the gap. The CDR3 nucleotides are TGTGCCAGCAGCTTCCGACAGAGCACTGAAGCTTTCTTT. This sequence encodes CASSFRQSTEAFF. Full variable domain (rest looked up from reference TRBV7-2 and TRBJ1-1): GAGVSQSPSNKVTEKGKDVELRCDPISGHTALYWYRQSLGQGLEFLIYFQGNSAPDKSGLPSDRFSAERTGGSVSTLTIQRTQQEDSAVYLCASSFRQSTEAFFGQGTRLTVV.

This rearrangement joins TRBV5-1 to TRBJ2-7, with TRBD1 matching 9 bases. The CDR3 runs to 13 residues. Trimming took 4 bases from V and 6 from J; bases not matched to a gene: 5. Germline CDR1 is SGHRS and CDR2 is YFSETQ. In nucleotides, the CDR3 is TGCGCCAGCAGCGCCGGGACAGGGCTCGAGCAGTACTTC. Translated, it gives CASSAGTGLEQYF.

The chain is built from TRBV18 and TRBJ1-6; 10 bases map to TRBD1. Germline V CDR1 and CDR2: KGHSH, LQKENI. Trimming cost V 6 bases and J 7 bases; bases outside gene matches: 6. There are 15 residues in the CDR3. The CDR3 region has the DNA TGTGCCAGCTCGGGGGACAGGGGCAAGAATTCACCCCTCCACTTT. Translated, it gives CASSGDRGKNSPLHF.

V gene TRBV7-7 combines with J gene TRBJ2-1; 9 nucleotides agree with TRBD1. From germline, CDR1 is SSHAT and CDR2 FNYEAQ (reference sequence). Unmatched junction bases numbered 1, after V lost 5 bases and J lost 2 bases. The CDR3 contains 14 residues. The DNA of the CDR3 is TGTGCCAGCAGCCGACAGGGGGCCTACAATGAGCAGTTCTTC. It codes for CASSRQGAYNEQFF.

The rearrangement joins TRBV5-5 to TRBJ1-6, with D tentatively TRBD1 (5 bases). Trimming took 7 bases from V and 2 from J, leaving 13 bases between them. The length of the CDR3 is 15 residues. The germline CDR1 and CDR2 sequences are SGHKS and YYEKEE (reference sequence). The CDR3 here is CASLGGVPYNSPLHF. In DNA form, the CDR3 reads TGTGCCAGCTTAGGAGGGGTTCCCTATAATTCACCCCTCCACTTT.

The V call is TRBV5-8, the J call TRBJ2-3; D possibly corresponds to TRBD2 (6 bases). The germline gives CDR1 SGHTS, CDR2 YDEGEE. The CDR3 is made up of 15 amino acids. Trimming stripped 4 bases from V and 1 base from J, with 13 bases between. CDR3 loop: CASSGGIRRTDTQYF. The CDR3 bases are TGTGCCAGCAGCGGGGGGATCCGACGCACAGATACGCAGTATTTT.

V gene TRBV10-1 combines with J gene TRBJ2-1; 9 positions agree with TRBD1. Germline CDR1 reads WNHNN; CDR2 reads SYGVQD (reference sequence). The CDR3 length is 16 residues. After removal of 2 bases from V and 5 bases from J, the junction contained 7 bases not matched to a gene. In nucleotides, the CDR3 is TGCGCCAGCAGTGAGAAAATACAGGGGGCTCACAATGAGCAGTTCTTC. Protein product: CASSEKIQGAHNEQFF.

The J gene is TRBJ1-2, the V gene TRBV9; possibly TRBD1 for D (6 bases). This CDR3 region has 14 residues. Trimming removed 4 bases at V and 4 bases at J, with 14 bases between. Germline loops: CDR1 SGDLS, CDR2 YYNGEE. The CDR3 loop reads CASSPIRGGYGYTF. The CDR3 DNA follows: TGTGCCAGCAGCCCAATCAGGGGTGGCTATGGCTACACCTTC.